This T cell receptor (beta chain) was recovered during a study of neurological immune-mediated disorders (dated by TCRdb to the late 2010s). In terms of the full investigation: Peripheral blood TCR-beta repertoires from HTLV-I-associated myelopathy (HAM/TSP) patients, multiple sclerosis patients and healthy controls were compared by UMI-based sequencing. The roughly 99 TCR-beta libraries covered PBMC samples along with longitudinal samples, technical triplicates, and paired sorted CD4+ and CD8+ T-cell subsets. The cohort was made up of 60 to 75 subjects, consisting of about 14 HAM/TSP patients, approximately 35 multiple sclerosis patients and around 20 healthy controls. Overall results and qualifications from the work: Across subjects, expanded clones never shared an identical CDR3 amino acid sequence, which suggests that the TCR-beta repertoires in every group were private. TCR clonal expansion was greatest in HAM/TSP patients and smallest in MS patients, who ranked below even healthy controls.

From the cysteine up to the phenylalanine, the CDR3 has a length of 13 residues. CDR3 DNA is the only sequence kept; it has 39 bases, read in frame from the first base. CDR1 and CDR2 were assigned from the germline V gene as SGHTA and FQGNSA. V is cut by 1 base and J by 3 bases, and the space between the germline ends is 7 bases. The healthy controls were volunteers from a blood bank in Maryland, USA. Sorted-subset TCR libraries were prepared from around 1 million sorted CD4+ or CD8+ T cells. Peripheral blood underwent Ficoll-Hypaque density gradient centrifugation to isolate PBMCs, which were then cryopreserved in liquid nitrogen. Paired sorted CD4+ and CD8+ subsets came from healthy controls, HAM/TSP patients and MS patients. This clonotype was counted at least ten times. This receptor's antigen is unknown. No quality values exist for individual bases; no much larger clone is one base distant. cDNA was synthesized by template-switch 5'RACE using a primer carrying a 10-nucleotide random unique molecular identifier by which each TCR transcript was tagged. Over 190 million TCR-beta sequences, covering 15-18 subjects, were produced in each sequencing run. The RNeasy kit was used to extract total RNA. The KAPA Real-time Library Amplification kit was used to amplify TCR-beta VDJ regions with primers for the TCR constant region and the 5'RACE anchor. A first PCR added sample indexes and Illumina adaptors, and a second PCR then raised library yield. After purification with Ampure beads, the TCR product of roughly 650 bp was size-selected on a 2% E-gel SizeSelection system. Before pooling, library quality was checked on a Bioanalyzer, concentration was measured with Qubit, and libraries were quantified with the Kapa Library Quantification kit. Libraries were sequenced paired-end 2 x 150 bp on an Illumina HiSeq 2500. To increase sequence diversity, about 25-31% phiX was spiked into each library pool. The paper's data handling went like this. The quality-filtered reads were processed with the UMI-based MiGEC pipeline, whose error correction step removed more than 85% of the raw TCR sequences. VDJ genes were aligned to IMGT germline references, and each clonotype was defined by a unique CDR3 amino acid sequence together with V-J genes. VDJtools evaluated clonal expansion, Shannon diversity and CDR3 relatedness (CalcPairwiseDistances, ClusterSamples); CLCbio workbench built phylogenetic trees. A clone was classed as expanded if it had 8 or more unique UMIs, a cutoff based on coefficient-of-variation modelling across technical triplicates. TCRdb trimmed the raw reads at Q25, called clones with MiXCR and kept productive beta chains. Rows are combined by CDR3 protein, so each entry shows the most common genes and DNA. Here the V and J calls rest on TCRdb's processing, not on the authors' analysis. In all, the sample holds roughly 36,000 distinct CDR3 sequences, and 7% to 8.5% of those were seen once. Of the sample, just over 5.5% falls within the top ten clones.

This TCR was sampled from a man aged 45-65 years in good health. Recombination connected TRBV7-2 to TRBJ2-7; the D gene cannot be named for sure. Sequencing was done on a sample of CD4+ T cells from blood. The CDR3 region: CASSLVPLYEQYF. The nucleotide sequence reads TGTGCCAGCAGCTTAGTACCCCTCTACGAGCAGTACTTC.